This T cell receptor beta chain comes out of a study of CD8 T cells in Susac syndrome (dated by TCRdb to about 2019). As for the study more broadly: The study used repertoire sequencing to test whether antigen drove CD8+ T cell activation and differentiation in Susac syndrome.

A remark on this clonotype: The clone's antigen remains unknown. Base quality data are lacking; no much larger clone is found one base away.

Peripheral blood CD8+ and CD4+ T cells from healthy donors, Susac syndrome patients and multiple sclerosis patients were profiled by high-throughput TCR beta sequencing. Multiple sclerosis controls were treatment-naive patients with stable or active relapsing-remitting disease fulfilling revised McDonald criteria. Bulk CD8+ and CD4+ T cells were purified by magnetic negative isolation, whereas CD8+ TEMRA cells were enriched by FACS. Blood was drawn into EDTA tubes, processed within 24 hours, and PBMCs were isolated by density gradient centrifugation. PBMCs intended for TCR sequencing were frozen in liquid nitrogen and were later thawed in a 37 degrees C water bath. The sorted or isolated CD4+, CD8+ and CD8+ TEMRA cells had a purity of 90% or higher. RNA was extracted using the RNeasy kit, and 0.5 to 1 microgram was reverse transcribed with random hexamers. TCR beta CDR3 regions were amplified with the immunoSEQ multiplex PCR assay covering 54 Vbeta and 13 Jbeta segments. To correct PCR amplification bias, a synthetic template baseline was used for both primer optimization and computational correction. The study's processing was this. Reads were annotated to V, D and J genes according to IMGT and were analyzed with immunoSEQ Analyzer, with only productive sequences retained. To calculate clonality, Shannon entropy was normalized by log2 of the number of productive unique sequences and then subtracted from one. For each patient and control, public and private clones were evaluated within the 100 most prevalent clones. A clone was defined as Susac-specific if it was absent from the healthy and MS cohorts, from 1052 published viral clones and from other ImmuneACCESS disease sequences. TCRdb trimmed public reads at Q25 via fastp, called clones via MiXCR and kept in-frame beta chains. Each entry merges the rows of one CDR3 protein and shows their most common DNA and genes. The V and J calls were not made by the authors but by TCRdb's processing. The sample table records roughly 120,000 distinct CDR3 sequences; about 95% of these occur just once. Clones ranked in the top ten supply approximately 0.12% of the sample.

Measured from the cysteine to the phenylalanine, the CDR3 is 12 residues long. Only the CDR3 portion is preserved as DNA: 36 bases, with reading frame beginning at the first base. CDR1 and CDR2 (SNHLY, FYNNEI) derive from the germline V gene. Trimming costs V 1 base and J 12 bases, and their ends lie 10 bases apart. What the study reported, not specific to this receptor: The TCR sequencing and HLA analysis was acknowledged to have included a relatively small number of individuals.

Material: CD4+ T cells from PBMCs. The receptor chain draws on TRBV2 and TRBJ1-5; D gene: possibly TRBD1, on 6 matching bases. This clonotype was obtained from a human donor with multiple sclerosis. For the CDR3, the sequence is CASSEDRVFQHF. At the DNA level, the sequence is TGTGCCAGCAGTGAAGACAGGGTGTTCCAGCATTTT.